The present T cell receptor (beta chain) was sequenced within a study of follicular helper T cells after annual influenza vaccination. Specified time point: 2014-2015 season, 7 days after vaccination. Trimming cost V 2 bases and J 1 base; bases outside gene matches: 4. The germline V gene encodes CDR1 SGHNT and CDR2 YENEEA. This CDR3 contains 17 residues. Produced via immunoSEQ multiplex PCR; TCRdb's table is partial and in-frame only. The top ten hold about 3.7% of the sample, which has 9,300 or so clones, 70% to 90% seen once. The sequence derives from an adult who received the influenza vaccine. The V call is TRBV11-3, the J call TRBJ2-2, with TRBD2 matching 10 bases. Sequences were derived from CXCR5+ CD38- circulating T follicular helper cells from blood, sampled 7 days after influenza vaccination. Subset defined: circulating Tfh, non-naive CD4+CXCR5+PD-1+ (ICOS+CD38+ or ICOS-CD38-). The CDR3 coding sequence is TGTGCCAGCAGCTTATCTACTAGCGGGGAGAACACCGGGGAGCTGTTTTTT. Translation gives CASSLSTSGENTGELFF.